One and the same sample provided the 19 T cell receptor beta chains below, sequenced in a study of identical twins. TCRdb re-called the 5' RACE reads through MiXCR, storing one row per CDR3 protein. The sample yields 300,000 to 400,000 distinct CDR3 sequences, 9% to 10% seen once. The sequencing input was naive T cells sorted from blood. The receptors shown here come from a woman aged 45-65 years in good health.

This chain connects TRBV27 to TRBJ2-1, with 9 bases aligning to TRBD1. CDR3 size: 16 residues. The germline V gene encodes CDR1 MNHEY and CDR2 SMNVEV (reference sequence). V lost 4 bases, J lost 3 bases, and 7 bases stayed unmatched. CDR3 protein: CASSYLTGGGYNEQFF. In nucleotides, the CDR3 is TGTGCCAGCAGTTACCTGACAGGGGGAGGCTACAATGAGCAGTTCTTC.

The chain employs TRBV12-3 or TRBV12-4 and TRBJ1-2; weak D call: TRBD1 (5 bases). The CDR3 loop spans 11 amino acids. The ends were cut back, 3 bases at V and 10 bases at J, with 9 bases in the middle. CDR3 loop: CASSLGLFYTF. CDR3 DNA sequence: TGTGCCAGCAGTTTGGGACTATTCTACACCTTC.

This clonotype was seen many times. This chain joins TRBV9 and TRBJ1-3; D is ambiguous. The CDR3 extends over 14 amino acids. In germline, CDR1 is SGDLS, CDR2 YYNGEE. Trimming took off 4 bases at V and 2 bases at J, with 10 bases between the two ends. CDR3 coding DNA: TGTGCCAGCAGCCTCGGGGATACTGGAAACACCATATATTTT. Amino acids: CASSLGDTGNTIYF. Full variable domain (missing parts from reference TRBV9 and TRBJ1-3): DSGVTQTPKHLITATGQRVTLRCSPRSGDLSVYWYQQSLDQGLQFLIQYYNGEERAKGNILERFSAQQFPDLHSELNLSSLELGDSALYFCASSLGDTGNTIYFGEGSWLTVV.

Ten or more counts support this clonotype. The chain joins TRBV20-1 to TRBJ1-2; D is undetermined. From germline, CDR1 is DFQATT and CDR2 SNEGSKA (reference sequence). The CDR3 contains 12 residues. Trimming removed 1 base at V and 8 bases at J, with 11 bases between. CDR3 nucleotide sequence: TGCAGTGCTAGAGCCCCCTCACGGGGCTACACCTTC. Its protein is CSARAPSRGYTF.

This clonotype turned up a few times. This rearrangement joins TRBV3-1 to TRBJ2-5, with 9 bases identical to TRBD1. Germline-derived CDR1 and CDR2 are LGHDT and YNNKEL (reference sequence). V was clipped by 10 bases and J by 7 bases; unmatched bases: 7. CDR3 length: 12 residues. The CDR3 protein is CAIEDRGMTQYF. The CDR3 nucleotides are TGTGCCATAGAGGACAGGGGAATGACCCAGTACTTC.

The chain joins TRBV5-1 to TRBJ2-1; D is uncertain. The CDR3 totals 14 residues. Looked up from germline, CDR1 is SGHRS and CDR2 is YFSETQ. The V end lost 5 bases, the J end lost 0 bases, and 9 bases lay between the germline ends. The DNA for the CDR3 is TGCGCCAGCAGTAATGCGAGCTCCTACAATGAGCAGTTCTTC. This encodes CASSNASSYNEQFF. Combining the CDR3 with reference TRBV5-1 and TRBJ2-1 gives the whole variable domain KAGVTQTPRYLIKTRGQQVTLSCSPISGHRSVSWYQQTPGQGLQFLFEYFSETQRNKGNFPGRFSGRQFSNSRSEMNVSTLELGDSALYLCASSNASSYNEQFFGPGTRLTVL.

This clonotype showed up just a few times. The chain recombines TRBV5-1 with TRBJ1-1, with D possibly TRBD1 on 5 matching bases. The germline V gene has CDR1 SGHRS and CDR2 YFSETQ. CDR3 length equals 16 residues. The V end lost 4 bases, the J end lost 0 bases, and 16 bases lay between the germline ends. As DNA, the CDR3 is TGCGCCAGCAGCGATGGGACGTTTGCAATGAACACTGAAGCTTTCTTT. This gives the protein CASSDGTFAMNTEAFF.

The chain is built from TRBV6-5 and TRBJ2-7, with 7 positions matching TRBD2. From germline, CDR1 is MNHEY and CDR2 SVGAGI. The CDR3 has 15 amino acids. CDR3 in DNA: TGTGGGCCGGCGAAAGGAGGACTAGAGGGCCACGAGCAGTACTTC. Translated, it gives CGPAKGGLEGHEQYF.

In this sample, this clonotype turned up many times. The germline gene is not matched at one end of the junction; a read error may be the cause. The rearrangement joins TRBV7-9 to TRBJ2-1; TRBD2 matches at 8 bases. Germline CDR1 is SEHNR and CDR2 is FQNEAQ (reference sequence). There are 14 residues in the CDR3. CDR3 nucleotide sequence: TGTGCCAGCAGTTTAGCGGGAACCTACAATGAGCAGTTCTTC. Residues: CASSLAGTYNEQFF.

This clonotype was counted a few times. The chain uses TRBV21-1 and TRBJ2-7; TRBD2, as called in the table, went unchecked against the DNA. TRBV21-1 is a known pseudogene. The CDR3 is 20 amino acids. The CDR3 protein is CASSNSWRGLAGGLSYEQYF. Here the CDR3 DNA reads TGTGCCAGCAGCAACTCCTGGCGGGGACTAGCGGGAGGTTTATCCTACGAGCAGTACTTC.

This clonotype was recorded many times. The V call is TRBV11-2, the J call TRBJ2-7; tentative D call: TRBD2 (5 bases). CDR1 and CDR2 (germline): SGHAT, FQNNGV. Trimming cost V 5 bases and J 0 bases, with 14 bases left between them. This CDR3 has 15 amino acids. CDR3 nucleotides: TGTGCCAGCAGCCCCTATCGAGGGATCTCCTACGAGCAGTACGTC. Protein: CASSPYRGISYEQYV.

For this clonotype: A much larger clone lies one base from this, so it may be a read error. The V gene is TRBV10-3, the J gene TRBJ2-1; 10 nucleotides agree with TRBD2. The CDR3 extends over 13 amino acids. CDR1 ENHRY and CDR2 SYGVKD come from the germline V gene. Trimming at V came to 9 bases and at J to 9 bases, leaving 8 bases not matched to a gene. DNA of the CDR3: TGTGCCATGGGGACTAGCGTTGGCAGTGAGCAGTTCTTC. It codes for CAMGTSVGSEQFF.

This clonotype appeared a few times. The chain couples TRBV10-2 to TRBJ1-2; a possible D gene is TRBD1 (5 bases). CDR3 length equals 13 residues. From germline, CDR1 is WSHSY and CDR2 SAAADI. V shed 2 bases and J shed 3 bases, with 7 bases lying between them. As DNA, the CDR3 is TGCGCCAGCAGTGAGGAGGGGTACTATGGCTACACCTTC. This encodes CASSEEGYYGYTF.

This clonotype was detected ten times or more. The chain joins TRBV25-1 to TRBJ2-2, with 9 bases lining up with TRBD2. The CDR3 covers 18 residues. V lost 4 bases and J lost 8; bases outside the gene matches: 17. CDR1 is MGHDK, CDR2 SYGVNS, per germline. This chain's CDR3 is CASSGRGSGSIVAGELFF. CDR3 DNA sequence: TGTGCCAGCAGTGGCCGAGGTAGCGGGAGTATTGTAGCGGGGGAGCTGTTTTTT. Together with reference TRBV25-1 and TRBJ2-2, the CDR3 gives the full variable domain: EADIYQTPRYLVIGTGKKITLECSQTMGHDKMYWYQQDPGMELHLIHYSYGVNSTEKGDLSSESTVSRIRTEHFPLTLESARPSHTSQYLCASSGRGSGSIVAGELFFGEGSRLTVL.

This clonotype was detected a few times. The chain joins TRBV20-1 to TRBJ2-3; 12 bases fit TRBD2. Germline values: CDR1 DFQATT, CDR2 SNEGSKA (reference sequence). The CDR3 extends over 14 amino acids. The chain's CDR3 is CSTSGGTSTDTQYF. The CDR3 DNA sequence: TGCAGCACTAGCGGGGGGACTAGCACAGATACGCAGTATTTT.

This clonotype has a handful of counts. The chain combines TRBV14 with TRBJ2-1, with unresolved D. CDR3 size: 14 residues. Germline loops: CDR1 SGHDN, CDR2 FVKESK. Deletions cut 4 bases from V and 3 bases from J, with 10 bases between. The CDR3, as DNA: TGTGCCAGCAGCCCTCTCGGGTACTACAATGAGCAGTTCTTC. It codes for CASSPLGYYNEQFF.

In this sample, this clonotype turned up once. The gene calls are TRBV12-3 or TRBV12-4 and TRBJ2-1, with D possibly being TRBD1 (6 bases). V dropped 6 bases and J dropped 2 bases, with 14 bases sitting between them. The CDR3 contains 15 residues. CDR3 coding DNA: TGTGCCAGCAGGCCCATAGGGGGTACCTACAATGAGCAGTTCTTC. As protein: CASRPIGGTYNEQFF.

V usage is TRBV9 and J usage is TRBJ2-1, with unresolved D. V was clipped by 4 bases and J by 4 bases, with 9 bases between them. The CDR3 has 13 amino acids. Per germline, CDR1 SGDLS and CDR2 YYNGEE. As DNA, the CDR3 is TGTGCCAGCAGCACTACGGCATACAATGAGCAGTTCTTC. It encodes CASSTTAYNEQFF.

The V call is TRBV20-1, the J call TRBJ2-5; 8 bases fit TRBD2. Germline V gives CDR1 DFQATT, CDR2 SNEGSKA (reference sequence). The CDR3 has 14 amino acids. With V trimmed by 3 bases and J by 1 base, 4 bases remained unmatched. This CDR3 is CSASATSGQETQYF. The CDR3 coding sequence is TGCAGTGCTAGCGCCACTAGCGGCCAAGAGACCCAGTACTTC.